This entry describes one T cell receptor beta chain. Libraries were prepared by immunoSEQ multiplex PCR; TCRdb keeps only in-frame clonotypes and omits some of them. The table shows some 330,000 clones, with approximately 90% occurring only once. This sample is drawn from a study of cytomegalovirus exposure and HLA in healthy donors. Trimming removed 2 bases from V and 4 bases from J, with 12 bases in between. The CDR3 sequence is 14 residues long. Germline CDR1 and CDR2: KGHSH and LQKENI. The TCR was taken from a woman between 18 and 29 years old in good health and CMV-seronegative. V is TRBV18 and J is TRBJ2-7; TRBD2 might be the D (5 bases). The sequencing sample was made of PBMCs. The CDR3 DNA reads TGTGCCAGCTCACCAGAGAGGGCCTCATACGAGCAGTACTTC. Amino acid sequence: CASSPERASYEQYF. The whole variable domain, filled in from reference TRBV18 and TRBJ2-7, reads NAGVMQNPRHLVRRRGQEARLRCSPMKGHSHVYWYRQLPEEGLKFMVYLQKENIIDESGMPKERFSAEFPKEGPSILRIQQVVRGDSAAYFCASSPERASYEQYFGPGTRLTVT.